A single TCR beta chain is shown here with its context. The record originates from a study of siplizumab effects on memory and regulatory T cells. Produced via immunoSEQ multiplex PCR; TCRdb's table is partial and in-frame only. The data hold over 85,000 clones, with approximately 93% observed a single time. V gave up 2 bases and J gave up 4 bases, with 6 bases separating them. The CDR3 is made up of 13 amino acids. Germline V gene sequence: CDR1 MRHNA, CDR2 SNTAGT. The sample was CD8+ T cells sorted from blood. V usage is TRBV6-4 and J usage is TRBJ2-1; D gene unclear. This receptor was taken from a human donor in good health. CDR3 protein: CASSDDSYNEQFF. The CDR3 coding sequence is TGTGCCAGCAGTGACGATTCGTACAATGAGCAGTTCTTC.